This is a list of T cell receptor beta chains from one sample in a study of response to subunit inactivated influenza vaccine. One entry per CDR3 protein, called by TCRdb with MiXCR from the RT-PCR reads. Of about 310,000 distinct CDR3 sequences in the sample, 21% were seen once. The starting material was PBMCs from blood, obtained approximately 20 months after vaccination. The receptors come from a man aged 50-75 years who received an inactivated influenza vaccine. CDR3s include the opening cysteine and the closing phenylalanine or tryptophan. The order of the fields is J gene, clone size, D gene, V gene, CDR3 DNA, CDR3 protein. A D gene is named only where the DNA matches it firmly. A row's size may be missing; if present it is once, few, many or a size class.

TRBJ2-1 | once | . | TRBV4-1 | TGCGCCAGCAGCCAACGTCTCGTGGTCGTCAATGAGCAGTTCTTC | CASSQRLVVVNEQFF
TRBJ1-4 | few | . | TRBV5-1 | TGCGCCAGCAGCCTAAGGGACCCTAGGAACGAAAAACTGTTTTTT | CASSLRDPRNEKLFF
TRBJ1-2 | . | . | TRBV7-2 | TGTGCCAGCAGCTTAGACGGGGGGATTAAGGGCTACACCTTC | CASSLDGGIKGYTF
TRBJ2-1 | few | TRBD2 | TRBV12-3/TRBV12-4 | TGTGCCAGCACCAGCGGGAGTAACAATGAGCAGTTCTTC | CASTSGSNNEQFF
TRBJ1-2 | . | . | TRBV7-9 | TGTGCCAGCAGCTTAGGGAGGACCCTTAACTATGGCTACACCTTC | CASSLGRTLNYGYTF
TRBJ2-7 | . | . | TRBV6-2/TRBV6-3 | TGTGCCAGCAGTGCGATGGGGCGAGAAGTGTCCTACGAGCAGTACTTC | CASSAMGREVSYEQYF
TRBJ2-4 | . | . | TRBV20-1 | TGCAGTGCTAGAGCCCTTACCCAAAACATTCAGTACTTC | CSARALTQNIQYF
TRBJ2-4 | few | . | TRBV6-2/TRBV6-3 | TGTGCCAGCAGTTACCCTAACACGGGGCCGGGGGCCAAAAACATTCAGTACTTC | CASSYPNTGPGAKNIQYF
TRBJ1-1 | few | TRBD1 | TRBV20-1 | TGCAGTGCTAGGGGACAGGAGATAATCCAGAACACTGAAGCTTTCTTT | CSARGQEIIQNTEAFF
TRBJ2-1 | few | TRBD2 | TRBV2 | TGTGCCAGCAGCTCTTTGGGAGGGAATGAGCAGTTCTTC | CASSSLGGNEQFF
TRBJ1-1 | . | . | TRBV7-2 | TGTGCCAGCAGCTCCCACGGGGGAGGGGAGGCTACTGAAGCTTTCTTT | CASSSHGGGEATEAFF
TRBJ2-5 | . | TRBD1 | TRBV5-1 | TGCGCCAGCGACCCGGGACAGGGGAAGACCCAGTACTTC | CASDPGQGKTQYF
TRBJ2-7 | . | . | TRBV7-3 | TGTGCCAGCAGCTTCATACGGTGGCTGCTAGCTCTTAGGTTTCCCTACGAGCAGTACTTC | CASSFIRWLLALRFPYEQYF
TRBJ2-7 | few | . | TRBV6-1 | TGTGCCAGCAGTGAAGCGCTTCGGGGCTTGGCCGGGTACGAGCAGTACTTC | CASSEALRGLAGYEQYF
TRBJ2-5 | . | . | TRBV6-2/TRBV6-3 | TGTGCCAGCAACGGACAGACGCAAGAGACCCAGTACTTC | CASNGQTQETQYF
TRBJ2-6 | . | TRBD1 | TRBV2 | TGTGCCAGCAACCTAGGACAGGGGGCCCTCTCTGGGGCCAACGTCCTGACTTTC | CASNLGQGALSGANVLTF
TRBJ2-3 | . | TRBD2 | TRBV4-2 | TGTGCCAGCAGCCCTAAAGGGGCGGGGGGCAGGAGGGATACGCAGTATTTT | CASSPKGAGGRRDTQYF
TRBJ2-7 | . | TRBD1 | TRBV5-1 | TGCGCCAGCAGCTTGGCAACGGACAGGGGCCACGAGCAGTACTTC | CASSLATDRGHEQYF
TRBJ2-1 | . | . | TRBV4-3 | TGCGCCAGCAGCCAAGTAGTGGGGGAGGTTACCTACAATGAGCAGTTCTTC | CASSQVVGEVTYNEQFF
TRBJ1-2 | many | . | TRBV19 | TGTGCCAGTAGTACCGGAGGGAACTATGGCTACACCTTC | CASSTGGNYGYTF
TRBJ1-1 | few | . | TRBV20-1 | TGCAGTGCTAGACAGGACCTCGCTGAAGCTTTCTTT | CSARQDLAEAFF
TRBJ1-5 | . | . | TRBV20-1 | TGCAGTGCAATCGGAAGTTTGGGCCCCCAGCATTTT | CSAIGSLGPQHF
TRBJ2-3 | . | . | TRBV6-2/TRBV6-3 | TGTGCCAGCAGCGAAGATCGGACCCCCGTATACACAGATACGCAGTATTTT | CASSEDRTPVYTDTQYF
TRBJ2-2 | . | . | TRBV5-6 | TGTGCCAGCAACCTTTATTTGGGCAGTCAAGGCACCGGGGAGCTGTTTTTT | CASNLYLGSQGTGELFF
TRBJ2-1 | . | TRBD1 | TRBV19 | TGTGCCAGTAGGACAGGGGGCTTCATGTACAATGAGCAGTTCTTC | CASRTGGFMYNEQFF
TRBJ2-1 | few | . | TRBV5-1 | TGCGCCAGCAGCTTGGGGGCTAGTCAGGGAAATGAGCAGTTCTTC | CASSLGASQGNEQFF
TRBJ1-2 | few | . | TRBV29-1 | TGCAGCGTCCCCGCAGGGGTGGGTCGGTATGGCTACACCTTC | CSVPAGVGRYGYTF
TRBJ1-5 | few | TRBD1 | TRBV6-2/TRBV6-3 | TGTGCCAGCCGAAAATGGGACAGCTATAGCAATCAGCCCCAGCATTTT | CASRKWDSYSNQPQHF
TRBJ1-2 | . | . | TRBV12-3/TRBV12-4 | TGTGCCAGCAGCTTGGTTTCCTCCGGGTATACCCCCTATGGCTACACCTTC | CASSLVSSGYTPYGYTF
TRBJ2-4 | once | . | TRBV19 | TGTGCCAGTAGTATAGCCAAGCTAGCCAAAAACATTCAGTACTTC | CASSIAKLAKNIQYF
TRBJ1-1 | . | . | TRBV7-2 | TGTGCCAGCAGCTCGAGGAAGAAGGGATATACTGAAGCTTTCTTT | CASSSRKKGYTEAFF
TRBJ2-6 | . | TRBD1 | TRBV19 | TGTGCCAGCCGGGACAGCTCTGGGGCCAACGTCCTGACTTTC | CASRDSSGANVLTF
TRBJ1-1 | many | . | TRBV2 | TGTGCCAGCAGAGTCCAGGGTACCACTGAAGCTTTCTTT | CASRVQGTTEAFF
TRBJ1-1 | . | . | TRBV19 | TGTGCCAGTGTTGAGGGGGGGATGAACACTGAAGCTTTCTTT | CASVEGGMNTEAFF
TRBJ2-7 | . | . | TRBV21-1 | TGTGCCAGCAGCAAGTCTTGCGGGAGGGCTCTCTACGAGCAGTACTTC | CASSKSCGRALYEQYF
TRBJ1-5 | . | . | TRBV20-1 | TGCAGTGCTTTTAAGACAGACCCGAGCCAGCCCCAGCATTTT | CSAFKTDPSQPQHF
TRBJ2-1 | few | . | TRBV21-1 | TGTGCCAGCAATTCTAGCGGGAGGGCCGGTGAGCAGTTCTTC | CASNSSGRAGEQFF
TRBJ1-2 | many | . | TRBV12-3/TRBV12-4 | TGTGCCAGCAGTTTTAACGTTAACTATGGCTACACCTTC | CASSFNVNYGYTF
TRBJ2-2 | many | TRBD1 | TRBV24-1 | TGTGCCACCAGTGTTGCGACAGGGTACACCGGGGAGCTGTTTTTT | CATSVATGYTGELFF
TRBJ2-2 | . | . | TRBV4-1 | TGCGCCAGCAGCCAAGGTAGATCCAGGGACAACACCGGGGAGCTGTTTTTT | CASSQGRSRDNTGELFF
TRBJ1-6 | . | TRBD1 | TRBV7-9 | TGTGCCAGCGGACAGGGGGATTCACCCCTCCACTTT | CASGQGDSPLHF
TRBJ2-1 | many | . | TRBV5-5 | TGTGCCAGCAGTTTAGGGCAGGGCCCCTACAATGAGCAGTTCTTC | CASSLGQGPYNEQFF
TRBJ2-7 | . | . | TRBV4-3 | TGCGCCAGCAGCTCCTCAAGGGGCAGTTACACCTACGAGCAGTACTTC | CASSSSRGSYTYEQYF
TRBJ1-5 | few | TRBD1 | TRBV20-1 | TGCAGTGCGATGGACAGGGAAGGGAATCAGCCCCAGCATTTT | CSAMDREGNQPQHF
TRBJ2-3 | . | . | TRBV4-3 | TGCGCCAGCAGCCAAGATCAGGTATCTTATACGCAGTATTTT | CASSQDQVSYTQYF
TRBJ1-5 | few | . | TRBV7-9 | TGTGCCAGCAGCTTAGGTCCCAGGGATAGCAATCAGCCCCAGCATTTT | CASSLGPRDSNQPQHF
TRBJ2-2 | . | TRBD2 | TRBV7-2 | TGTGCCAGCAGCCCGAGTCGACTAGCGGGATACACCGGGGAGCTGTTTTTT | CASSPSRLAGYTGELFF
TRBJ2-3 | . | . | TRBV30 | TGTGCCTGGAGTGTCGCTGAGAGGCTGACGCAGTATTTT | CAWSVAERLTQYF
TRBJ1-3 | few | . | TRBV3-1 | TGTGCCAGCAGCCAAGATGGCAGAAGCTCTGGAAACACCATATATTTT | CASSQDGRSSGNTIYF
TRBJ1-5 | few | . | TRBV20-1 | TGCAGTGCTAGAAAAGGGGTCGGCAATCAGCCCCAGCATTTT | CSARKGVGNQPQHF
TRBJ2-7 | once | . | TRBV12-3/TRBV12-4 | TGTGCCAGCAGTTTAGGAGAGGGGAACGAGAAGTACTTC | CASSLGEGNEKYF
TRBJ2-1 | . | . | TRBV28 | TGTGCCAGCAGGACAGGTTCCTACAATGAGCAGTTCTTC | CASRTGSYNEQFF
TRBJ2-2 | . | . | TRBV6-2/TRBV6-3 | TGTGCCAGCAGTACCGACACCTATACCGGGGAGCTGTTTTTT | CASSTDTYTGELFF
TRBJ1-5 | few | . | TRBV7-2 | TGTGCCAGCAGCGGGGGGCGCGAACAGCCCCAGCATTTT | CASSGGREQPQHF
TRBJ2-7 | . | TRBD1 | TRBV5-1 | TGCGCCAGCAGCGGCCGGGACAGGGGCACCCCATTGAACGGCCCCTCCGCCTACGAGCAGTACTTC | CASSGRDRGTPLNGPSAYEQYF
TRBJ1-6 | few | TRBD1 | TRBV7-8 | TGTGCCAGCAGCTTATGGGGGACAGGGGAAACTTCACCCCTCCACTTT | CASSLWGTGETSPLHF